Below are 26 T cell receptor beta chains sequenced from a single sample in a study of cytotoxic CD8 clonotypes in ibrutinib-treated CLL. The assay was immunoSEQ multiplex PCR, and TCRdb's table has in-frame clones only and misses some. The sample lists tens of thousands of clones, approximately 74% occurring once. Sequencing was performed on PBMCs, taken after 12 months of ibrutinib treatment. The source of these receptors is a human donor with chronic lymphocytic leukemia.

V and J are TRBV5-1 and TRBJ1-2; 10 bases match TRBD1. The CDR3 extends over 15 amino acids. Germline V gene lookup returns CDR1 SGHRS and CDR2 YFSETQ. Trimming at V came to 0 bases and at J to 7 bases, leaving 6 bases not matched to a gene. CDR3 DNA: TGCGCCAGCAGCTTGGGACAGGGGGCGCCCCTTGGCTACACCTTC. This gives the protein CASSLGQGAPLGYTF.

There are a few counts of this clone. The gene calls are TRBV6-1 and TRBJ1-5; a possible D gene is TRBD1 (5 bases). Germline CDR1 reads MNHNS; CDR2 reads SASEGT. The CDR3 consists of 12 residues. V was cut by 6 bases and J by 12 bases, with 15 bases left in between. The CDR3 DNA follows: TGTGCCAGCAGAAAAGGGGATCAGTTCCAGCATTTT. Amino acid sequence: CASRKGDQFQHF.

This chain uses TRBV2 with TRBJ2-6; maybe TRBD1 (5 bases). CDR1 and CDR2 from the germline V gene are SNHLY and FYNNEI. Trimming shortened V by 8 bases and J by 2 bases, and 10 bases separated the two germline ends. The length of the CDR3 is 14 residues. The CDR3 region is CASCQGPGANVLTF. The CDR3 nucleotides read TGTGCCAGCTGCCAGGGTCCTGGGGCCAACGTCCTGACTTTC.

The count of this clone is one. J is TRBJ2-3 and V is TRBV19, with 13 bases matching TRBD2. This CDR3 region has 16 residues. Germline CDR1 reads LNHDA; CDR2 reads SQIVND (reference sequence). J lost 1 base, V lost 6 bases, and 4 bases had no gene match. The CDR3 nucleotides read TGTGCCAGTAGCCAACTAGCGGGAGGGGGCACAGATACGCAGTATTTT. Protein: CASSQLAGGGTDTQYF.

This clone was counted a single time. The CDR3 bases are TGTGCCAGCAGCCCGCCGACAGGGATGTATGAAAAACTGTTTTTT. Protein sequence: CASSPPTGMYEKLFF. The rearrangement links TRBV28 to TRBJ1-4; 7 nucleotides match TRBD1. The length of the CDR3 is 15 residues. The germline V gene has CDR1 MDHEN and CDR2 SYDVKM. Losses at the gene ends were 6 bases for V and 6 bases for J; bases not matched to a gene: 10.

The chain is built from TRBV7-2 and TRBJ2-7, with 10 nucleotides matching TRBD2. Germline V lookup: CDR1 SGHTA, CDR2 FQGNSA. V lost 5 bases, J lost 7 bases, and 14 bases stayed unmatched. The CDR3 length is 16 residues. The CDR3 sequence is CASSTRRLAGVGEQYF. Written as DNA, the CDR3 is TGTGCCAGCAGCACCCGTAGGCTAGCGGGAGTCGGAGAGCAGTACTTC.

The rearrangement joins TRBV9 to TRBJ2-2; TRBD2 matches 9 bases. The J segment lost 7 bases and the V segment lost 1 base, leaving 14 bases of the junction unmatched. Per the germline V gene, CDR1 is SGDLS and CDR2 is YYNGEE. This CDR3 has 18 residues. CDR3 sequence reads: CASSVRGGVAGAGGELFF. The CDR3 coding sequence is TGTGCCAGCAGCGTACGGGGCGGGGTAGCGGGAGCTGGCGGGGAGCTGTTTTTT.

The chain couples TRBV6-5 to TRBJ1-3; D ambiguous. V was clipped by 7 bases and J by 0 bases, with 10 bases between them. Germline CDR1 and CDR2: MNHEY and SVGAGI. The CDR3 has 14 residues. CDR3 DNA: TGTGCCAGCACCGCGGTGAGCTCTGGAAACACCATATATTTT. This translates into CASTAVSSGNTIYF.

This clone has just a few counts. The chain has TRBV7-9 and TRBJ2-1, with D uncertain. This CDR3 has 11 amino acids. Trimming took 4 bases from V and 9 from J, leaving 7 bases between them. Germline V gene lookup returns CDR1 SEHNR and CDR2 FQNEAQ (reference sequence). DNA of the CDR3: TGTGCCAGCAGCTCGAGACTTGAGCAGTTCTTC. Translated, it gives CASSSRLEQFF.

This clone has more than one count but fewer than ten. The chain recombines TRBV4-1 with TRBJ2-1; possible D gene TRBD2, 5 bases. Germline CDR1 and CDR2: MGHRA and YSYEKL. Between the trimmed V and J ends, which lost 3 bases and 0 bases, there was a span of 12 bases. This CDR3 comprises 16 residues. The chain's CDR3 is CASSQPSGTSYNEQFF. CDR3 DNA: TGCGCCAGCAGCCAGCCCAGCGGAACCTCCTACAATGAGCAGTTCTTC.

J is TRBJ2-5 and V is TRBV11-3; D may be TRBD2 (6 bases). Germline V CDR1 and CDR2: SGHNT, YENEEA. The ends were cut back, 3 bases at V and 1 base at J, with 6 bases in the middle. The length of the CDR3 is 13 residues. The CDR3 sequence: CASSLGGQETQYF. As DNA, the CDR3 is TGTGCCAGCAGCTTGGGGGGCCAAGAGACCCAGTACTTC.

V and J are TRBV7-8 and TRBJ1-1; weak D call: TRBD1 (6 bases). The CDR3 consists of 14 residues. CDR1 SGHVS and CDR2 FQNEAQ come from the germline V gene. V was shortened by 1 base and J by 2 bases, with 8 bases between the two germline ends. CDR3 in DNA: TGTGCCAGCAGCTTAGAGGGGGGAAACACTGAAGCTTTCTTT. Translating gives CASSLEGGNTEAFF.

This chain uses TRBV19 with TRBJ1-6; 8 bases fit TRBD1. Unmatched junction bases numbered 8, after V lost 5 bases and J lost 8 bases. The germline CDR1 and CDR2 sequences are LNHDA and SQIVND (reference sequence). There are 15 residues in the CDR3. CDR3 coding DNA: TGTGCCAGTAGTCCCCCAGGGGGCGCCTATTCACCCCTCCACTTT. This codes for CASSPPGGAYSPLHF. The variable domain in full, with the rest retrieved from reference TRBV19 and TRBJ1-6, is DGGITQSPKYLFRKEGQNVTLSCEQNLNHDAMYWYRQDPGQGLRLIYYSQIVNDFQKGDIAEGYSVSREKKESFPLTVTSAQKNPTAFYLCASSPPGGAYSPLHFGNGTRLTVT.

The rearrangement links TRBV15 to TRBJ2-1, with no clear D. This CDR3 is 13 amino acids long. The V end lost 0 bases, the J end lost 9 bases, and 9 bases lay between the germline ends. Germline lookup yields CDR1 LNHNV and CDR2 YYDKDF (reference sequence). CDR3 nucleotide sequence: TGTGCCACCAGCAGAGATCGAGGTCGTGAGCAGTTCTTC. Translated: CATSRDRGREQFF.

A note on this clone: Other DNA sequences in this sample translate to the same CDR3. The chain has TRBV7-6 and TRBJ2-7, with 7 bases aligning to TRBD1. Germline CDR1 SGHVS, CDR2 FNYEAQ. The junction had 7 bases not matched to a gene; V was cut back by 5 bases and J by 3 bases. The CDR3 has 14 residues. In DNA, the CDR3 is TGTGCCAGCAGCCCCCGGACAGGTATCTACGAGCAGTACTTC. Amino acids: CASSPRTGIYEQYF. Full variable domain (missing parts from reference TRBV7-6 and TRBJ2-7): GAGVSQSPRYKVTKRGQDVALRCDPISGHVSLYWYRQALGQGPEFLTYFNYEAQQDKSGLPNDRFSAERPEGSISTLTIQRTEQRDSAMYRCASSPRTGIYEQYFGPGTRLTVT.

The chain recombines TRBV5-4 with TRBJ2-7; a possible D gene is TRBD1 (6 bases). With 6 bases removed from V and 4 bases from J, the gap between germline ends came to 14 bases. Germline V gives CDR1 SGHNT, CDR2 YYREEE (reference sequence). The CDR3 consists of 13 residues. The DNA of the CDR3 is TGTGCCAGCACAAACGGCAGGGGATACGAGCAGTACTTC. Its translation is CASTNGRGYEQYF.

V usage is TRBV30 and J usage is TRBJ2-3; D unclear. CDR3 length: 14 residues. Germline CDR1 is GTSNPN and CDR2 is SVGIG (reference sequence). Trimming cost V 3 bases and J 4 bases, with 14 bases left between them. The CDR3 is CAWRHGGLADTQYF. The CDR3 DNA is TGTGCCTGGAGACACGGTGGGTTGGCAGATACGCAGTATTTT.

The rearrangement uses TRBV7-8 and TRBJ1-2; no definite D call. The CDR3 totals 14 residues. V dropped 1 base and J dropped 2 bases, with 8 bases sitting between them. Germline CDR1 reads SGHVS; CDR2 reads FQNEAQ. CDR3 protein: CASSLVTDNYGYTF. CDR3 nucleotides: TGTGCCAGCAGCTTAGTAACAGACAACTATGGCTACACCTTC. Filled out from reference TRBV7-8 and TRBJ1-2, the complete variable domain reads GAGVSQSPRYKVAKRGQDVALRCDPISGHVSLFWYQQALGQGPEFLTYFQNEAQLDKSGLPSDRFFAERPEGSVSTLKIQRTQQEDSAVYLCASSLVTDNYGYTFGSGTRLTVV.

This clone was recorded a few times. At one boundary the junction diverges from the germline segment, which might be a read error. The V gene is TRBV5-1, the J gene TRBJ1-3; TRBD1 aligns across 8 bases. The CDR3 consists of 18 residues. Germline lookup yields CDR1 SGHRS and CDR2 YFSETQ. The CDR3 region has the DNA TGCGCCAGCAGCTTGGAAGGAGTATGGACAGGGAATGGAGACACCATATATTTT. Amino acids: CASSLEGVWTGNGDTIYF. Full variable domain (outside the CDR3, taken from reference TRBV5-1 and TRBJ1-3): KAGVTQTPRYLIKTRGQQVTLSCSPISGHRSVSWYQQTPGQGLQFLFEYFSETQRNKGNFPGRFSGRQFSNSRSEMNVSTLELGDSALYLCASSLEGVWTGNGDTIYFGEGSWLTVV.

The chain joins TRBV27 to TRBJ1-1, with 8 positions matching TRBD1. V lost 5 bases to trimming and J lost 4 bases; unmatched junction nucleotides: 3. The CDR3 covers 13 residues. The germline V gene has CDR1 MNHEY and CDR2 SMNVEV (reference sequence). The CDR3: CASSLTGGTEAFF. The CDR3 nucleotides are TGTGCCAGCAGTCTTACAGGGGGCACTGAAGCTTTCTTT.

The chain is built from TRBV7-8 and TRBJ1-2; D gene uncertain. Germline CDR1 is SGHVS and CDR2 is FQNEAQ. The CDR3 extends over 13 amino acids. V was clipped by 1 base and J by 8 bases, with 11 bases between them. CDR3 sequence: CASSLGAGTGYTF. The CDR3 DNA reads TGTGCCAGCAGCTTAGGGGCAGGTACGGGCTACACCTTC.

The V and J genes are TRBV9 and TRBJ2-5; 7 nucleotides line up with TRBD2. V trimming: 2 bases; J trimming: 9 bases; junction bases outside the gene matches: 7. Germline CDR1 SGDLS, CDR2 YYNGEE. The CDR3 spans 13 residues. The CDR3 reads CASSVSSGMSQYF. The CDR3, as DNA: TGTGCCAGCAGCGTGTCCAGCGGGATGTCCCAGTACTTC.

V usage is TRBV19 and J usage is TRBJ2-7; the D gene is possibly TRBD1 (6 bases). Germline V gives CDR1 LNHDA, CDR2 SQIVND (reference sequence). This CDR3 is built from 16 residues. Trimming cost V 3 bases and J 4 bases, with 19 bases left between them. The CDR3 bases are TGTGCCAGTAGTATTGCTCCTCCGGGACAATATTACGAGCAGTACTTC. This translates into CASSIAPPGQYYEQYF. Full variable domain (missing parts from reference TRBV19 and TRBJ2-7): DGGITQSPKYLFRKEGQNVTLSCEQNLNHDAMYWYRQDPGQGLRLIYYSQIVNDFQKGDIAEGYSVSREKKESFPLTVTSAQKNPTAFYLCASSIAPPGQYYEQYFGPGTRLTVT.

This clone is a singleton in its sample. The V call is TRBV28, the J call TRBJ1-5; D unclear. Trimming took off 3 bases at V and 6 bases at J, with 12 bases between the two ends. Germline lookup yields CDR1 MDHEN and CDR2 SYDVKM. This CDR3 has 14 residues. CDR3 in DNA: TGTGCCAGCAGTTTGTCCGCAGGTCGTCAGCCCCAGCATTTT. It codes for CASSLSAGRQPQHF.

This clone appeared a few times. The rearrangement uses TRBV3-1 (or the pseudogene TRBV3-2) and TRBJ1-5; no reliable D call. Trimming took 9 bases from V and 6 from J, leaving 3 bases between them. From germline, CDR1 is LGHDT and CDR2 YNNKEL (reference sequence). The CDR3 consists of 9 residues. The DNA of the CDR3 is TGTGCCAGGACTCAGCCCCAGCATTTT. It specifies CARTQPQHF.

In its sample, this clone was seen a few times. V is TRBV5-6 and J is TRBJ1-1; TRBD1 agrees at 8 bases. This CDR3 region has 15 residues. Per the germline V gene, CDR1 is SGHDT and CDR2 is YYEEEE. The ends lost 4 bases at V and 7 bases at J; junction bases unmatched: 12. CDR3 DNA: TGTGCCAGCAGCCCGCCGGGGGACAGGACGAATGAAGCTTTCTTT. It codes for CASSPPGDRTNEAFF.